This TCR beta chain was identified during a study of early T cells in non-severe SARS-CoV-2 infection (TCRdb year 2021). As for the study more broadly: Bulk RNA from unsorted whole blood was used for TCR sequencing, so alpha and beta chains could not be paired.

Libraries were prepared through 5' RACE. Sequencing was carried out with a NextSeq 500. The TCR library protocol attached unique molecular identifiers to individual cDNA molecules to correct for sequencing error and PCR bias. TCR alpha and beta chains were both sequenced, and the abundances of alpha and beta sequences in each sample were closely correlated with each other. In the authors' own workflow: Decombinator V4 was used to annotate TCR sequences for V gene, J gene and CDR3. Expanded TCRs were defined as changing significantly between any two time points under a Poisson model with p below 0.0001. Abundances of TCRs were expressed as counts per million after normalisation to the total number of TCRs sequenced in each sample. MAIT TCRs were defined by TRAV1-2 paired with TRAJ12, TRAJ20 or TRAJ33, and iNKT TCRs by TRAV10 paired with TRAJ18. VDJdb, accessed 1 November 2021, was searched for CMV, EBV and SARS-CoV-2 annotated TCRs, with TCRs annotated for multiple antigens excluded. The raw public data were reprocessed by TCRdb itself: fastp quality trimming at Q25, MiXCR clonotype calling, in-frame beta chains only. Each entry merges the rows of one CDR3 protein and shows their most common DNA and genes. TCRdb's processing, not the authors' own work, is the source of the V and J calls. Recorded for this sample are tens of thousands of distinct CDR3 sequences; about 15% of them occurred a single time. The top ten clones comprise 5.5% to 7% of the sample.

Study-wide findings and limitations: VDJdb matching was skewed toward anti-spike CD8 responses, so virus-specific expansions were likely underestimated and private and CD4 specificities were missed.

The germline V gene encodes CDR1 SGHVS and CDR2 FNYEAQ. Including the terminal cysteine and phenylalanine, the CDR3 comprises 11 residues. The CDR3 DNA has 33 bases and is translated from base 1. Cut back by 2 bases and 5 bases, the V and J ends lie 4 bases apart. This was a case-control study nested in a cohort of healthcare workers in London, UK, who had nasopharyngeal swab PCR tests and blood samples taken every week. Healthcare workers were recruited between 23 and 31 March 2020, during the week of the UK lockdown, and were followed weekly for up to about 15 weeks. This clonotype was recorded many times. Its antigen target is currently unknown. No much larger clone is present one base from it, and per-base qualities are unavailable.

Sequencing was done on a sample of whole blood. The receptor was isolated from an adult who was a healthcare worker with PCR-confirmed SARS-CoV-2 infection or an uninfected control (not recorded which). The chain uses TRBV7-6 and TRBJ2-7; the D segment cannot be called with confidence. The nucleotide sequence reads TGTGCCAGCAGCTTATTGAACGAGCAGTACTTC. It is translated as CASSLLNEQYF.